The 13 T cell receptor beta chains listed next were all sequenced from one sample in a study of T cells in Graves' hyperthyroidism and ophthalmopathy. The CDR3 regions of TCR beta were amplified from RNA transcripts. First-round RT-PCR of the TCR CDR3 relied on the HTBI primer set. TCRdb redid the calling of the multiplex PCR reads with MiXCR, one entry per CDR3 protein. The table shows 300,000 to 400,000 distinct CDR3 sequences, with approximately 14% occurring only once. The sequenced sample was blood. These receptors were taken from a woman in her fifties or sixties with Graves' hyperthyroidism.

In regard to this clonotype: Possible read error: a much larger clone is one base away. V is TRBV12-3 or TRBV12-4 and J is TRBJ2-5; D ambiguous. The CDR3 loop spans 13 amino acids. Trimming pared 2 bases from V and 5 bases from J, leaving 9 bases between. The CDR3 protein is CASSLQSRETQYF. CDR3 nucleotide sequence: TGTGCCAGCAGTTTACAGTCCCGGGAGACCCAGTACTTC.

This clonotype was detected a few times. The chain uses TRBV19 and TRBJ2-4; TRBD1 agrees at 9 bases. This CDR3 contains 16 residues. The V and J ends lost 6 bases and 2 bases, in that order; junction bases with no gene match: 8. Per the germline V gene, CDR1 is LNHDA and CDR2 is SQIVND (reference sequence). The CDR3 nucleotides are TGTGCCAGTAGCCCAGGGACAGGGAGTTCCAAAAACATTCAGTACTTC. This codes for CASSPGTGSSKNIQYF.

There are a few counts of this clonotype. J is TRBJ2-1 and V is TRBV14; no clear D gene. CDR3 length equals 14 residues. Trimming stripped 4 bases from V and 4 bases from J, with 11 bases between. Germline loops: CDR1 SGHDN, CDR2 FVKESK. CDR3 nucleotide sequence: TGTGCCAGCAGCCGTCAGACAAGATACAATGAGCAGTTCTTC. It specifies CASSRQTRYNEQFF.

V is TRBV20-1 and J is TRBJ2-5; 10 bases match TRBD2. Germline CDR1 is DFQATT and CDR2 is SNEGSKA (reference sequence). The CDR3 consists of 15 residues. V was pared by 5 bases and J by 4 bases, with 10 bases of the junction left unmatched. CDR3 DNA: TGCAGTGCTTTCCAACTAGCGGGAAGTGCAGAGACCCAGTACTTC. Translating it yields CSAFQLAGSAETQYF.

This clonotype was picked up many times. The chain carries TRBV2 and TRBJ2-2; TRBD2 matches 9 bases. The CDR3 sequence is 15 residues long. Trimming at V came to 6 bases and at J to 7 bases, leaving 9 bases not matched to a gene. Germline V gene lookup returns CDR1 SNHLY and CDR2 FYNNEI. The CDR3 DNA follows: TGTGCCAGCAGGGCCGGACTAGCGTCGTACGGGGAGCTGTTTTTT. Translation: CASRAGLASYGELFF.

The table lists this clonotype with a few counts. The CDR3 nucleotides read TGCAGCGTTGAATGGGTAGCGGGAGTGGGGGCCGGGGAGCTGTTTTTT. Translated: CSVEWVAGVGAGELFF. The rearrangement uses TRBV29-1 and TRBJ2-2; 9 bases line up with TRBD2. This CDR3 comprises 16 residues. Germline CDR1 reads SQVTM; CDR2 reads ANQGSEA. The J segment lost 6 bases and the V segment lost 2 bases, leaving 10 bases of the junction unmatched.

This clonotype has ten or more counts. V usage is TRBV20-1 and J usage is TRBJ2-1; TRBD2 agrees at 8 bases. V shed 3 bases and J 4 bases; nucleotides not matched to a gene: 5. The CDR3 spans 14 residues. The germline V gene encodes CDR1 DFQATT and CDR2 SNEGSKA (reference sequence). In DNA, the CDR3 is TGCAGTGCTAGCGCAACTAGCGGATACAATGAGCAGTTCTTC. It translates to CSASATSGYNEQFF.

The genes are TRBV20-1 and TRBJ2-3, with TRBD1 as a possible D gene (5 bases). Trimming removed 1 base at V and 3 bases at J, with 17 bases between. The CDR3 covers 16 residues. The germline CDR1 and CDR2 sequences are DFQATT and SNEGSKA (reference sequence). Written as DNA, the CDR3 is TGCAGTGCTAGAGCCCAGGGCAGGGTGGGTACAGATACGCAGTATTTT. It is translated as CSARAQGRVGTDTQYF.

The V gene is TRBV14, the J gene TRBJ1-3, with TRBD1 as a possible D gene (5 bases). Germline assignment: CDR1 SGHDN and CDR2 FVKESK. V was clipped by 3 bases and J by 0 bases, with 12 bases between them. The CDR3 extends over 16 amino acids. The CDR3 DNA is TGTGCCAGCAGCCACAGACAGAGAAGCTCTGGAAACACCATATATTTT. Translating gives CASSHRQRSSGNTIYF.

This clonotype has ten or more counts. The DNA of the CDR3 is TGTGCCAGTAGTAGTAGCGGGAGGGAAGATACGCAGTATTTT. Its translation is CASSSSGREDTQYF. The chain couples TRBV19 to TRBJ2-3; 11 bases fit TRBD2. Trimming cost V 4 bases and J 5 bases; bases outside gene matches: 2. This CDR3 spans 14 amino acids. Per the germline V gene, CDR1 is LNHDA and CDR2 is SQIVND (reference sequence).

The chain combines TRBV24-1 with TRBJ2-1, with TRBD2 matching 13 bases. J lost 6 bases, V lost 5 bases, and 3 bases had no gene match. The length of the CDR3 is 15 residues. Germline CDR1 reads KGHDR; CDR2 reads SFDVKD. The CDR3 DNA reads TGTGCCACCAGTGGGACTAGCGGGAGAAGCAATGAGCAGTTCTTC. This encodes CATSGTSGRSNEQFF.

The table lists this clonotype with many counts. The V gene is TRBV7-3, the J gene TRBJ2-2; D not certain. Trimming took 7 bases from V and 0 from J, leaving 9 bases between them. Per the germline V gene, CDR1 is SGHTA and CDR2 is FQGTGA. This CDR3 contains 14 residues. Here the CDR3 DNA reads TGTGCCAGCACCTATAACTCGAACACCGGGGAGCTGTTTTTT. Its translation is CASTYNSNTGELFF.

This clonotype was seen at least ten times. V and J are TRBV5-1 and TRBJ2-3; D gene uncertain. There are 15 residues in the CDR3. V shed 0 bases and J shed 6 bases, with 14 bases lying between them. Per germline, CDR1 SGHRS and CDR2 YFSETQ. CDR3 protein: CASSLALPPVDTQYF. Written as DNA, the CDR3 is TGCGCCAGCAGCTTGGCCCTACCCCCAGTGGATACGCAGTATTTT. Combining the CDR3 with reference TRBV5-1 and TRBJ2-3 gives the whole variable domain KAGVTQTPRYLIKTRGQQVTLSCSPISGHRSVSWYQQTPGQGLQFLFEYFSETQRNKGNFPGRFSGRQFSNSRSEMNVSTLELGDSALYLCASSLALPPVDTQYFGPGTRLTVL.